This T cell receptor beta chain came from a study of shared clonotypes between healthy human individuals. The CDR3 is 12 amino acids. V was cut by 5 bases and J by 1 base, with 5 bases left in between. CDR1 is SNHLY, CDR2 FYNNEI, per germline. The table came from immunoSEQ multiplex PCR; TCRdb's copy has only in-frame clones and leaves some out. The sample shows approximately 320,000 clones, approximately 74% of them seen only once. The receptor was derived from a young man in good health. The chain couples TRBV2 to TRBJ2-5; D unresolved. Specimen: memory CD4+ T cells sorted from blood. The subset denotes: CD45RA-negative fraction. The CDR3 sequence is CASSLIQETQYF. The DNA of the CDR3 is TGTGCCAGCAGTCTGATCCAAGAGACCCAGTACTTC.